This is a list of T cell receptor beta chains from one sample in a study of blood T cell repertoires in COVID-19. Profiled with immunoSEQ multiplex PCR; TCRdb holds only in-frame clones, not every one. The table lists around 300,000 clones, roughly 89% of them singletons, with roughly 0.96% in the top ten. The sequencing input was peripheral blood. Receptor source: a woman between 40 and 50 years old who had recovered from COVID-19. CDR3s include the opening cysteine and the closing phenylalanine or tryptophan. D genes are given only for firm matches.

J gene | D gene | V gene | CDR3 protein
TRBJ2-3 | TRBD2 | TRBV10-3 | CAIQTSSGTDTQYF
TRBJ2-2 | . | TRBV6-5 | CASLGGNTGELFF
TRBJ2-1 | . | TRBV4-1 | CASSHPSAPPPYNEQFF
TRBJ1-2 | . | TRBV5-1 | CASSLLGADYGYTF
TRBJ2-7 | . | TRBV5-1 | CASSLEPDPTSEQYF
TRBJ2-5 | TRBD2 | TRBV19 | CASSRRTSGHQETQYF
TRBJ2-2 | . | TRBV5-4 | CASSLGSGQGGNTGELFF
TRBJ1-1 | TRBD1 | TRBV5-1 | CASSLPGTGTTEAFF
TRBJ2-2 | . | TRBV21-1 | CASSKAGTSGRKDTGELFF
TRBJ2-1 | . | TRBV7-2 | CASSFGGAYNEQFF